This TCR beta chain was captured by sequencing in a study of cytomegalovirus exposure and HLA in healthy donors. With regard to this clone: Its specificity is not known.

The primer mix had 60 Vbeta and 13 Jbeta primers. Clones were read by immunoSEQ multiplex PCR, and TCRdb kept only the in-frame ones, dropping some. The sample has some 150,000 clones, approximately 77% seen once. The study's findings and limits: Earlier findings revealed that most TCR beta V segments proved productive either about 87% or about 30% of the time.

Germline loops: CDR1 SNHLY, CDR2 FYNNEI. The CDR3 extends over 14 amino acids. With 6 bases removed from V and 3 bases from J, the gap between germline ends came to 14 bases. The specimen sequenced was PBMCs. This chain links TRBV2 with TRBJ1-1; a possible D gene is TRBD1 (5 bases). The sequence derives from a woman aged 40 to 50 in good health and CMV-seronegative. Here the CDR3 DNA reads TGTGCCAGCAGCCCAGGGAATTCCGACACTGAAGCTTTCTTT. Residues: CASSPGNSDTEAFF. Drawing the rest from reference TRBV2 and TRBJ1-1, the complete variable domain is EPEVTQTPSHQVTQMGQEVILRCVPISNHLYFYWYRQILGQKVEFLVSFYNNEISEKSEIFDDQFSVERPDGSNFTLKIRSTKLEDSAMYFCASSPGNSDTEAFFGQGTRLTVV.